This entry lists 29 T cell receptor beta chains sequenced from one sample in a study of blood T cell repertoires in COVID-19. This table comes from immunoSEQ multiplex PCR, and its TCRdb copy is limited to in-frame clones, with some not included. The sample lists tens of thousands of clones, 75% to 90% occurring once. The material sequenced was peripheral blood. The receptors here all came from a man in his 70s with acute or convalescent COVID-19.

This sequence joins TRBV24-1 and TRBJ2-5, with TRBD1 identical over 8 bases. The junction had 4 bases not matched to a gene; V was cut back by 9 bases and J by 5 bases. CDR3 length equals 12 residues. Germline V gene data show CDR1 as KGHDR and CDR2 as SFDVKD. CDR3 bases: TGTGCCACCGGGAGACAGGGGGAGACCCAGTACTTC. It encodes CATGRQGETQYF.

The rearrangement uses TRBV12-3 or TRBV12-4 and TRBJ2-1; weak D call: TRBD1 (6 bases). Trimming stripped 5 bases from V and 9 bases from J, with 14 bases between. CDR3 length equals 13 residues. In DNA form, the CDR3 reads TGTGCCAGCAGTCCGGACAGTCATGCTGAGCAGTTCTTC. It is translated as CASSPDSHAEQFF.

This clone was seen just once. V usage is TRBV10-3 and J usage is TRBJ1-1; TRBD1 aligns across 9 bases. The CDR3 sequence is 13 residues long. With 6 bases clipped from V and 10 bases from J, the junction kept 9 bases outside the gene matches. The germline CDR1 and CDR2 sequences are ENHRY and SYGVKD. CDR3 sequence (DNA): TGTGCCATCAGCGGACAGGGGCCCCTGGGAGCTTTCTTT. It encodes CAISGQGPLGAFF.

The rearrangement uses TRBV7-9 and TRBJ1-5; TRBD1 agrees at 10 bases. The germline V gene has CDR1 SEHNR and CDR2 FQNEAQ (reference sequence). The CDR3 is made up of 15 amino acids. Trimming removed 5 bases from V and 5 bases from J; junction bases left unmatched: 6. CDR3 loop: CASSPQTGGDQPQHF. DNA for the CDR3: TGTGCCAGCAGCCCGCAGACAGGGGGCGATCAGCCCCAGCATTTT. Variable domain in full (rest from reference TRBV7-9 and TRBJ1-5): DTGVSQNPRHKITKRGQNVTFRCDPISEHNRLYWYRQTLGQGPEFLTYFQNEAQLEKSRLLSDRFSAERPKGSFSTLEIQRTEQGDSAMYLCASSPQTGGDQPQHFGDGTRLSIL.

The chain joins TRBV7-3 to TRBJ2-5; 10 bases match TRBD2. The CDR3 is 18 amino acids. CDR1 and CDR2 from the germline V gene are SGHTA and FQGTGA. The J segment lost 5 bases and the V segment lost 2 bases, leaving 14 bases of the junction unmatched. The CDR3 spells CASSLGISPSGGQETQYF. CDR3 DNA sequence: TGTGCCAGCAGCTTAGGGATCAGCCCTAGCGGGGGTCAGGAGACCCAGTACTTC. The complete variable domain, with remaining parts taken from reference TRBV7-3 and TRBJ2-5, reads GAGVSQTPSNKVTEKGKYVELRCDPISGHTALYWYRQSLGQGPEFLIYFQGTGAADDSGLPNDRFFAVRPEGSVSTLKIQRTERGDSAVYLCASSLGISPSGGQETQYFGPGTRLLVL.

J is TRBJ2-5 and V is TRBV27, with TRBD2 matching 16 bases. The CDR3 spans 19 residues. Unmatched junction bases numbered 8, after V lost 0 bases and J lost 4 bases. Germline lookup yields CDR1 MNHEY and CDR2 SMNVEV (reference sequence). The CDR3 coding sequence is TGTGCCAGCAGTTTATCGATTGGGACTAGCGGGAGGGCAAGAGAGACCCAGTACTTC. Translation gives CASSLSIGTSGRARETQYF.

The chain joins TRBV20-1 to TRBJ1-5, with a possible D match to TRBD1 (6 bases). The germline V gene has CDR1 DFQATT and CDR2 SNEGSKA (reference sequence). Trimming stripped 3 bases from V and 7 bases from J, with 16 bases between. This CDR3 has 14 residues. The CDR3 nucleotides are TGCAGTGCTAGTCACGGGGGGCGGGCCCAGCCCCAGCATTTT. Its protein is CSASHGGRAQPQHF.

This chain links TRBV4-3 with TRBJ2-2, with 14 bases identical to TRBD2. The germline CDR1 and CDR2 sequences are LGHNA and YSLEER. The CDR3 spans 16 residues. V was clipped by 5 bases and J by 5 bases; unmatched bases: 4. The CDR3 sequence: CASSVGLAGGTGELFF. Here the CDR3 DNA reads TGCGCCAGCAGCGTCGGACTAGCGGGAGGTACCGGGGAGCTGTTTTTT.

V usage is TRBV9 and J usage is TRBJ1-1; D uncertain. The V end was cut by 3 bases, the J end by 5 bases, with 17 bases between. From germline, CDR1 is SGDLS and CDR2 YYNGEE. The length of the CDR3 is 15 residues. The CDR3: CASSASPNPGTEAFF. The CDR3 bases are TGTGCCAGCAGCGCCAGTCCTAACCCGGGGACTGAAGCTTTCTTT.

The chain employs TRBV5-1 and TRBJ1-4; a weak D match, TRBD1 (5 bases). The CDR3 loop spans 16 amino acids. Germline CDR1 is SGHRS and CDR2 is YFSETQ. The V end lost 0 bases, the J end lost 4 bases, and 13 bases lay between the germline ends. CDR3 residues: CASSLAGGVGNEKLFF. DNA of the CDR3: TGCGCCAGCAGCTTGGCGGGGGGGGTCGGTAATGAAAAACTGTTTTTT.

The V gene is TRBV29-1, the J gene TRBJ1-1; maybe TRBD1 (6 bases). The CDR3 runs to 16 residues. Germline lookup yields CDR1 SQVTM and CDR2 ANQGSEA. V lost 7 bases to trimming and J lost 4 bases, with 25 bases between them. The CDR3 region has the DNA TGCAGCGCCCTTCAATGGGCAGGGGTACTGGGCACTGAAGCTTTCTTT. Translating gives CSALQWAGVLGTEAFF.

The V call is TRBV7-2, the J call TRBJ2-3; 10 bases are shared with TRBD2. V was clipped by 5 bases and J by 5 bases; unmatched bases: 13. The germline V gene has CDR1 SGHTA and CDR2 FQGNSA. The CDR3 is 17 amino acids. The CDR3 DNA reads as TGTGCCAGCAGCCTAACATTGAGCGGGAGGGCAATAGATACGCAGTATTTT. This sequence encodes CASSLTLSGRAIDTQYF.

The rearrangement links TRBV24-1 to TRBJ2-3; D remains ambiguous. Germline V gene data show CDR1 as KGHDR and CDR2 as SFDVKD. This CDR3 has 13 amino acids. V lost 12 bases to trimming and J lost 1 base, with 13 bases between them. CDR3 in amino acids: CASQAVRTDTQYF. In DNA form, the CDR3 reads TGTGCCTCCCAAGCCGTACGCACAGATACGCAGTATTTT.

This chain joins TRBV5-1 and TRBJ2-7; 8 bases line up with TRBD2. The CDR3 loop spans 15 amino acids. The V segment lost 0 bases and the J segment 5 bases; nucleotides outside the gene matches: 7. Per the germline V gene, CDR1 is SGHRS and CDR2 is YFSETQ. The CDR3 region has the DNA TGCGCCAGCAGCTTGGATGGGACTAGTGTCGACGAGCAGTACTTC. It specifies CASSLDGTSVDEQYF.

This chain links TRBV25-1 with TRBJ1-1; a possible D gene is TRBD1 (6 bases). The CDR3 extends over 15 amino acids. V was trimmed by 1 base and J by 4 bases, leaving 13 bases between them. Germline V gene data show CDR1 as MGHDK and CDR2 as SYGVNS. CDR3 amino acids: CASSESQGRATEAFF. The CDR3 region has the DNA TGTGCCAGCAGTGAATCCCAGGGGAGGGCCACTGAAGCTTTCTTT. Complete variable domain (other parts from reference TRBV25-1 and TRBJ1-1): EADIYQTPRYLVIGTGKKITLECSQTMGHDKMYWYQQDPGMELHLIHYSYGVNSTEKGDLSSESTVSRIRTEHFPLTLESARPSHTSQYLCASSESQGRATEAFFGQGTRLTVV.

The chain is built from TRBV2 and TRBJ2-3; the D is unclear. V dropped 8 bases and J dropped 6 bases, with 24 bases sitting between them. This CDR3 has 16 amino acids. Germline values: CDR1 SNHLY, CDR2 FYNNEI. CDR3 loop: CASRNPRGALRDTQYF. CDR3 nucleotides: TGTGCCAGCCGGAATCCGCGTGGTGCCCTGAGGGATACGCAGTATTTT.

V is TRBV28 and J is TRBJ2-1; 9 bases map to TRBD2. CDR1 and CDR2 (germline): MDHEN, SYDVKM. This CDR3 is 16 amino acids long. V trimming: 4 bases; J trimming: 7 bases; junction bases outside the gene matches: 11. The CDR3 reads CASSSHSGRGPNEQFF. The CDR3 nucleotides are TGTGCCAGCAGTTCCCATAGCGGGAGAGGCCCTAATGAGCAGTTCTTC.

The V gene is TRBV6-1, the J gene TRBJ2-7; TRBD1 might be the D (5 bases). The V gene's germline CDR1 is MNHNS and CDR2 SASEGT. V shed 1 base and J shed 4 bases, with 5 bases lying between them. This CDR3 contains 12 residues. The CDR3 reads CASSEGTYEQYF. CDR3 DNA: TGTGCCAGCAGTGAAGGGACATACGAGCAGTACTTC.

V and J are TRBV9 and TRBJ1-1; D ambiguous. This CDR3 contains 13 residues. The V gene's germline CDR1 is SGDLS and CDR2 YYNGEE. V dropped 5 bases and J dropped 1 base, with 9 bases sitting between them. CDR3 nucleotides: TGTGCCAGCAGTCGAGGAGGGAACACTGAAGCTTTCTTT. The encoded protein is CASSRGGNTEAFF.

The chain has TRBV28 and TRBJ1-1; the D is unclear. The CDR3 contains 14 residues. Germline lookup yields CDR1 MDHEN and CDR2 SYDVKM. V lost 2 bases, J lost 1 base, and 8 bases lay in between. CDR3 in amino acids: CASSLEAENTEAFF. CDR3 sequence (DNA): TGTGCCAGCAGTTTAGAGGCAGAGAACACTGAAGCTTTCTTT.

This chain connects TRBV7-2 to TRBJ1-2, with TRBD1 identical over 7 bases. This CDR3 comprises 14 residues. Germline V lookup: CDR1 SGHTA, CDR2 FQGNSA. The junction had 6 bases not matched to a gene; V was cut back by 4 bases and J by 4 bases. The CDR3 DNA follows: TGTGCCAGCAGCTCAGGGACAGCCAGCTATGGCTACACCTTC. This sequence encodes CASSSGTASYGYTF.

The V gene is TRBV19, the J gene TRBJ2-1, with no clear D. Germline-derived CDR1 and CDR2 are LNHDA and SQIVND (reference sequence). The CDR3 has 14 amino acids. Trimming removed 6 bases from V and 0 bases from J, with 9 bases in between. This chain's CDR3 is CASRSGDSYNEQFF. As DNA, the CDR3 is TGTGCCAGTAGATCGGGTGACTCCTACAATGAGCAGTTCTTC.

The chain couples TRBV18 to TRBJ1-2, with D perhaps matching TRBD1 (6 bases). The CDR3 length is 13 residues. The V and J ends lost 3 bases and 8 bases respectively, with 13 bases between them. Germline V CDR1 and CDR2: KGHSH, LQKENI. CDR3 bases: TGTGCCAGCTCACCGGACAGCGGGGAGGGCTACACCTTC. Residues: CASSPDSGEGYTF.

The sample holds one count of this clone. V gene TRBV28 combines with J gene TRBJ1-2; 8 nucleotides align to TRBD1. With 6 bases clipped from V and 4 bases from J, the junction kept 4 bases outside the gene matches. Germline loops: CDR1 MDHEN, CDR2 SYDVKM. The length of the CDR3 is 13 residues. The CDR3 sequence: CASRAGGVYGYTF. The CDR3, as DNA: TGTGCCAGCAGGGCAGGGGGCGTCTATGGCTACACCTTC.

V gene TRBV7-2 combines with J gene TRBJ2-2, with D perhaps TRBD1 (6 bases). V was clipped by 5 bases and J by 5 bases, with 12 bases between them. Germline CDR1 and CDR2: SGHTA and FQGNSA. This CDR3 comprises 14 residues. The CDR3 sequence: CASSPQQGTGELFF. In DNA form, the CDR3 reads TGTGCCAGCAGCCCCCAACAGGGAACCGGGGAGCTGTTTTTT.

The CDR3 DNA follows: TGTGCCAGCAGCTCCGGACTAGCGGGTAACGAGCAGTACTTC. This codes for CASSSGLAGNEQYF. The gene calls are TRBV7-2 and TRBJ2-7; 11 nucleotides match TRBD2. V dropped 4 bases and J dropped 5; count of bases not matched to a gene: 4. The germline V gene has CDR1 SGHTA and CDR2 FQGNSA. This CDR3 has 14 residues.

CDR3 region: CASSQDERQYLYGYTF. The CDR3 DNA sequence: TGTGCCAGCAGCCAAGATGAGCGACAGTACCTCTATGGCTACACCTTC. V gene TRBV14 combines with J gene TRBJ1-2, with D maybe TRBD1 (5 bases). V lost 0 bases and J lost 4, with 15 bases in between. Germline V gene sequence: CDR1 SGHDN, CDR2 FVKESK. The CDR3 is 16 amino acids.

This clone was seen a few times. The CDR3 reads CASSLGGTSGTDTQYF. In DNA, the CDR3 is TGCGCCAGCAGCTTGGGAGGGACTAGCGGCACAGATACGCAGTATTTT. The chain is built from TRBV5-1 and TRBJ2-3; TRBD2 matches 10 bases. In germline, CDR1 is SGHRS, CDR2 YFSETQ. With 0 bases clipped from V and 1 base from J, the junction kept 2 bases outside the gene matches. There are 16 residues in the CDR3.

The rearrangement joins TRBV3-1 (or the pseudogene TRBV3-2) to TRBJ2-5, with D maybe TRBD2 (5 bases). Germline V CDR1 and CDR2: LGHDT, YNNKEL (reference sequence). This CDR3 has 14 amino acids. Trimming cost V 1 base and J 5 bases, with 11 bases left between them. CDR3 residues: CASSQAPSGETQYF. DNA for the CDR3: TGTGCCAGCAGCCAAGCCCCTTCGGGGGAGACCCAGTACTTC.